Listed here is a single T cell receptor (beta chain). The target of this receptor is not known. Base qualities are not at hand, and no much larger clone is one base apart. This sample was included in a study of blood T cell repertoires in COVID-19 (dated by TCRdb to the early 2020s). Study-level background: Recovered participants in ImmuneRACE Cohort 3 were defined as having two consecutive negative NP/OP PCR tests, clearance from a healthcare professional, or resolution of symptoms. Where HLA class I and class II types were available, the types were taken from metadata supplied by the sample provider, not from assay-based typing. The repertoires were released in a freely available public database intended as a resource for research on the immune response to SARS-CoV-2. The samples were drawn from the first 160 participants of the ongoing ImmuneRACE study and from more than 1,000 subjects provided by 6 global collaborators. The material from the prospective study consisted of cDNA or gDNA derived from T cells, B-cell-depleted T cells, or PBMCs. Collaborator samples came from the United States, Italy and Spain and covered acute and convalescent phases of COVID-19. Subjects who had been exposed to COVID-19, were actively infected with it, or had recovered from it provided the deeply sampled blood TCRbeta repertoires that made up the dataset. The sample metadata nearly always contained a de-identified subject ID, COVID-19 status, age in years and sex. What the work shows at the level of the full study, not this receptor alone: Clinical and demographic metadata were provided uncurated, with the amount varying by source and participant.

TCRbeta CDR3 regions were amplified from genomic DNA by means of the immunoSEQ Assay, a bias-controlled multiplex PCR. As for the authors' bioinformatics: Nucleated cell counts per sample were estimated from amplification of reference gene primers within the assay. To quantify the absolute abundance of each unique TCRbeta CDR3 rearrangement, sequence reads were collapsed and filtered. For each sample, productive Simpson clonality was calculated as the square root of Simpson's diversity index across productive rearrangements. The clones in this table, taken by TCRdb from immuneACCESS, are in-frame only. Not every clone is retained; where verified, under half of the shortfall comes from an unresolved V gene, and the cause of the rest is unknown. The V and J calls and clone size were taken over from that table, and D and trimming were inferred from the DNA. This sample gives under 400,000 clones in total; around 87% of them show up just once. Of the sample, roughly 2% is held by the ten largest clones.

CDR1 is given as MNHEY and CDR2 as SMNVEV, both from the germline V gene (reference sequence). There are 16 amino acids in the CDR3, from cysteine to phenylalanine inclusive. Left in the record is the CDR3 DNA by itself, 48 bases read in frame from the first base. For this chain, trimming is 0 bases at the V end and 2 bases at the J end, and the number of junction bases without a gene match is 6. Participants in the prospective study were enrolled through a virtual design, were aged roughly 18 to 90 years, and lived in 24 United States geographic areas. Cohort assignment in the prospective study relied on participant-reported clinical history from a screening survey and a study questionnaire. In the prospective study, mobile phlebotomists collected whole blood, serum and a nasopharyngeal or oropharyngeal swab from each participant. Prospective study participants could optionally give additional blood draws and questionnaires over an approximately 2-month period. Before DNA extraction, prospective study blood samples were shipped either frozen or at room temperature.

Source material: PBMCs or T cells enriched from blood (not recorded which). The sequence joins TRBV27 to TRBJ1-2; 7 middle bases align to TRBD1. The TCR was taken from a man in his forties or fifties in a cohort exposed to, infected with or recovered from COVID-19 (not recorded which). CDR3 region: CASSLSGGRGNYGYTF. The bases are TGTGCCAGCAGTTTATCCGGCGGCAGGGGGAACTATGGCTACACCTTC.